This T cell receptor (beta chain) emerged from a study of blood T cells in healthy people across ages. A second PCR of 7 to 11 cycles used a sample-barcoded 5' primer and a J-beta primer mix. MiXCR, applied by TCRdb to the 5' RACE reads, yields one record per CDR3 protein. The sample lists around 1.5 million distinct CDR3 sequences, roughly 60% occurring once. This CDR3 spans 12 amino acids. Germline V gene sequence: CDR1 DFQATT, CDR2 SNEGSKA (reference sequence). V was pared by 7 bases and J by 2 bases, with 10 bases between. The V call is TRBV20-1, the J call TRBJ2-3; weak D call: TRBD2 (6 bases). Sequenced sample: blood. The TCR sequence derives from a man aged 18 to 29 in good health. CDR3 protein: CSGDFFTDTQYF. The CDR3 nucleotides read TGCAGTGGGGACTTTTTCACAGATACGCAGTATTTT.